One T cell receptor (beta chain) is described in this entry. This sample stems from a study of blood T cell repertoires in COVID-19. About the research overall: Sources were T cells, B-cell-depleted T cells, or PBMCs; the material itself was cDNA or gDNA.

The germline gives CDR1 SGHDT, CDR2 YYEEEE. The CDR3 loop spans 16 amino acids. After removal of 3 bases from V and 5 bases from J, the junction contained 8 bases not matched to a gene. The table came from immunoSEQ multiplex PCR; TCRdb's copy has only in-frame clones and leaves some out. The sample yields nearly 250,000 clones, around 88% seen once. Seattle enrolled patients during active infection and tracked them longitudinally. The rearrangement joins TRBV5-6 to TRBJ2-3; 11 bases are shared with TRBD2. The sample consisted of peripheral blood. The clonotype was recovered from a woman older than 75 with COVID-19, enrolled during active disease. The CDR3 loop is CASSSLLAGAGDTQYF. The CDR3 bases are TGTGCCAGCAGCTCCTTACTAGCGGGGGCGGGAGATACGCAGTATTTT. Full variable domain (outside the CDR3, taken from reference TRBV5-6 and TRBJ2-3): DAGVTQSPTHLIKTRGQQVTLRCSPKSGHDTVSWYQQALGQGPQFIFQYYEEEERQRGNFPDRFSGHQFPNYSSELNVNALLLGDSALYLCASSSLLAGAGDTQYFGPGTRLTVL.